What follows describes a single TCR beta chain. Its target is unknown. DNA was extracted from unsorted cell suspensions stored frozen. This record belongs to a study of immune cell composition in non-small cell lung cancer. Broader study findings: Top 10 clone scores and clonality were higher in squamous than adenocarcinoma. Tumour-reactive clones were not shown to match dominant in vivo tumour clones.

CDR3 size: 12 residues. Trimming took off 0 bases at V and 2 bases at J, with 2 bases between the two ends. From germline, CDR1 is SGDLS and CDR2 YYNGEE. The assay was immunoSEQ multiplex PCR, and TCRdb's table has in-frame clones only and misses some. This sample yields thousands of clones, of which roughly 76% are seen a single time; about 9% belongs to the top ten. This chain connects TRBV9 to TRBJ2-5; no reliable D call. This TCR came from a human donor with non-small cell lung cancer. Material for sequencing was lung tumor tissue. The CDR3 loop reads CASSVGQETQYF. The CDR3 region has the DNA TGTGCCAGCAGCGTAGGTCAAGAGACCCAGTACTTC. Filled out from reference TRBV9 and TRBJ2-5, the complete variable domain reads DSGVTQTPKHLITATGQRVTLRCSPRSGDLSVYWYQQSLDQGLQFLIQYYNGEERAKGNILERFSAQQFPDLHSELNLSSLELGDSALYFCASSVGQETQYFGPGTRLLVL.